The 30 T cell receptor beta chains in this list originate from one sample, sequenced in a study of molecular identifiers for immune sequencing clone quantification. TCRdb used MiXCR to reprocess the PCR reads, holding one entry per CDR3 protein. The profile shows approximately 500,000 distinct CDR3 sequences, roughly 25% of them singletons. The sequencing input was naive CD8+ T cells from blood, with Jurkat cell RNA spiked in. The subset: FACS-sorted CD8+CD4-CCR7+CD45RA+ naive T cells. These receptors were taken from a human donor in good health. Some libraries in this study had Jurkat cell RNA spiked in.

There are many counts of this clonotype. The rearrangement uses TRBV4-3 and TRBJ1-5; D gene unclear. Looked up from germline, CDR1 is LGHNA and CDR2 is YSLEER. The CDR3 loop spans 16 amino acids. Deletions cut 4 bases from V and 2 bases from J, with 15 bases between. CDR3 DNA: TGCGCCAGCAGCCCTCATTTATCCACGGGCAATCAGCCCCAGCATTTT. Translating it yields CASSPHLSTGNQPQHF.

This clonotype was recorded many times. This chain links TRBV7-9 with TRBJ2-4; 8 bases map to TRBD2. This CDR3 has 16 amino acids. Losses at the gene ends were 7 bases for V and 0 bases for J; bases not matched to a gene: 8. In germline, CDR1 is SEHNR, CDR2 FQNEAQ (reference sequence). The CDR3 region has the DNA TGTGCCAGCACTCACACTAGCGGACTAGCCAAAAACATTCAGTACTTC. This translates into CASTHTSGLAKNIQYF. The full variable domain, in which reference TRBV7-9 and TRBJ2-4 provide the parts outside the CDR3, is DTGVSQNPRHKITKRGQNVTFRCDPISEHNRLYWYRQTLGQGPEFLTYFQNEAQLEKSRLLSDRFSAERPKGSFSTLEIQRTEQGDSAMYLCASTHTSGLAKNIQYFGAGTRLSVL.

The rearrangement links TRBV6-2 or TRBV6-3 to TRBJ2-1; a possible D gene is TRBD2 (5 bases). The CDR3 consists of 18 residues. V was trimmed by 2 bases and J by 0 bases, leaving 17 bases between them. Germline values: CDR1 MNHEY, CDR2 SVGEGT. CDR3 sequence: CASSYPKDSRSSYNEQFF. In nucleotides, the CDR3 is TGTGCCAGCAGTTACCCCAAGGACTCGAGGAGCTCCTACAATGAGCAGTTCTTC.

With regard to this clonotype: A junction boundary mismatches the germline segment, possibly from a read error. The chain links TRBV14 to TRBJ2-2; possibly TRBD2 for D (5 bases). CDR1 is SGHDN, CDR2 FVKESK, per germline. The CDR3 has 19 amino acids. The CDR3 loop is CASSQTPGRRTVNTGERFF. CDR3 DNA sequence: TGTGCCAGCAGCCAAACCCCGGGCCGCCGGACGGTTAACACCGGGGAGCGGTTTTTT.

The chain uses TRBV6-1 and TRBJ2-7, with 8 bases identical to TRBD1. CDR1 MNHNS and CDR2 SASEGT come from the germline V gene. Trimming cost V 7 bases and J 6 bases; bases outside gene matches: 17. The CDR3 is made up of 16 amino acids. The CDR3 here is CASKERIGQGLGEQYF. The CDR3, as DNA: TGTGCCAGCAAGGAGCGGATCGGACAGGGTTTAGGCGAGCAGTACTTC.

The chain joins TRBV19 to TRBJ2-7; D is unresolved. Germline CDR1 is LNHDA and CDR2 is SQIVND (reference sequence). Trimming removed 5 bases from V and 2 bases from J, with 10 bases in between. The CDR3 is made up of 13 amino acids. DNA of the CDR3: TGTGCCAGTAGTCCTGCGACCGCCTACGAGCAGTACTTC. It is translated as CASSPATAYEQYF.

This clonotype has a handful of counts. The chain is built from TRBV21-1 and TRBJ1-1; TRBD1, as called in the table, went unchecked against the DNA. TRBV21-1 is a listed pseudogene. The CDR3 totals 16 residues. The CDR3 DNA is TGTGCCAGCAGCCCAAACAGGGAGCTCGTGAACACTGAAGCTTTCTTT. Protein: CASSPNRELVNTEAFF.

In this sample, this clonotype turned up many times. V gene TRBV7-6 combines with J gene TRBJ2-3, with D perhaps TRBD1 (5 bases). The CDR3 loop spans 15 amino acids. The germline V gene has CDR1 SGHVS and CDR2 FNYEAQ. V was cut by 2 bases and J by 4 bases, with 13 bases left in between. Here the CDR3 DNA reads TGTGCCAGCAGCTTATGGGCAGGGTCGGCAGATACGCAGTATTTT. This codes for CASSLWAGSADTQYF.

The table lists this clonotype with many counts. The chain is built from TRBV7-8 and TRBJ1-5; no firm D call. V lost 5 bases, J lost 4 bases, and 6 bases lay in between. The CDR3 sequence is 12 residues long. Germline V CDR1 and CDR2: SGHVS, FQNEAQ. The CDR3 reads CASSHNNQPQHF. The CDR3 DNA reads TGTGCCAGCAGCCACAATAATCAGCCCCAGCATTTT. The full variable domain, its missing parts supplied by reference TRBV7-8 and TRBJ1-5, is GAGVSQSPRYKVAKRGQDVALRCDPISGHVSLFWYQQALGQGPEFLTYFQNEAQLDKSGLPSDRFFAERPEGSVSTLKIQRTQQEDSAVYLCASSHNNQPQHFGDGTRLSIL.

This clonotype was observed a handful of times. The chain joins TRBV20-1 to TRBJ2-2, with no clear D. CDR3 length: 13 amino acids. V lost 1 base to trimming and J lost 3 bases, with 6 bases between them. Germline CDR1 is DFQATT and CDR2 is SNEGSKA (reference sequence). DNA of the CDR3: TGCAGTGCTAGAGTGGGGTACACCGGGGAGCTGTTTTTT. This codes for CSARVGYTGELFF.

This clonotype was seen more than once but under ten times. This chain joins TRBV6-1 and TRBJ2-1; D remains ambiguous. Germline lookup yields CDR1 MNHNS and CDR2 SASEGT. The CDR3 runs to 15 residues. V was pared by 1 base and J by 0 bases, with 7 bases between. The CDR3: CASSEEFSSYNEQFF. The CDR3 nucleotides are TGTGCCAGCAGTGAAGAATTTAGCTCCTACAATGAGCAGTTCTTC.

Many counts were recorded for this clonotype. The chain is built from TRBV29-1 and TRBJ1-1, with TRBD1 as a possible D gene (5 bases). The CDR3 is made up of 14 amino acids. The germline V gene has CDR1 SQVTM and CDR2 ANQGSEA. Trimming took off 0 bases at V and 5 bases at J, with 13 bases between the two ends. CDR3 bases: TGCAGCGTTGAAGATCAGGGCGCCGGTACTGAAGCTTTCTTT. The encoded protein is CSVEDQGAGTEAFF.

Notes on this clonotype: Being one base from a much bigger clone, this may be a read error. CDR3 nucleotide sequence: TGCGCCAGCAGCCAGCGTACTCAGAGCTCTGGAAACACCACATATTTT. The encoded protein is CASSQRTQSSGNTTYF. The chain carries TRBV4-3 and TRBJ1-3; D is unclear. The CDR3 covers 16 residues. Germline V lookup: CDR1 LGHNA, CDR2 YSLEER.

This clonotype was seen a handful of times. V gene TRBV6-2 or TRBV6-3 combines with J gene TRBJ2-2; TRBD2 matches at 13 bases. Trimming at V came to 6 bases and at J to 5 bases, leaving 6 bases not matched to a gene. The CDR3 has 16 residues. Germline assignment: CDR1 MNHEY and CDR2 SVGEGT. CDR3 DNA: TGTGCCAGCAGGGAAGGACTAGCGGGAGAGACCGGGGAGCTGTTTTTT. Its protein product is CASREGLAGETGELFF.

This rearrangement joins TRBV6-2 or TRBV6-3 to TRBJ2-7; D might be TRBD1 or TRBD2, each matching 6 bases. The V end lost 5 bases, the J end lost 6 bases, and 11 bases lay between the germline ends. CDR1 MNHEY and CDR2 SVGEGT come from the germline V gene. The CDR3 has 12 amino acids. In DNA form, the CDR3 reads TGTGCCAGCAGTCGGGGGACACCCGAGCAGTACTTC. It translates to CASSRGTPEQYF.

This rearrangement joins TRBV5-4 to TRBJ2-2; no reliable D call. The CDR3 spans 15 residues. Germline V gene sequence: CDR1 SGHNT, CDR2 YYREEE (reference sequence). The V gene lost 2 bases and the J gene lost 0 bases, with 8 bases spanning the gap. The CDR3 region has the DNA TGTGCCAGCAGCTTTTTATCTCCGAACACCGGGGAGCTGTTTTTT. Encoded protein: CASSFLSPNTGELFF.

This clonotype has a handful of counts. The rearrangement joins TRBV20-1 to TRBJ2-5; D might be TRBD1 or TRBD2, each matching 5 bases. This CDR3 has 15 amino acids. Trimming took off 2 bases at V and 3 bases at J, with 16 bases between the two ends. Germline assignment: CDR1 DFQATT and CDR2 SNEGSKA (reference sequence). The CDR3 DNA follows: TGCAGTGCTAGAAAATATTATGGGGGTAAAGAGACCCAGTACTTC. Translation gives CSARKYYGGKETQYF.

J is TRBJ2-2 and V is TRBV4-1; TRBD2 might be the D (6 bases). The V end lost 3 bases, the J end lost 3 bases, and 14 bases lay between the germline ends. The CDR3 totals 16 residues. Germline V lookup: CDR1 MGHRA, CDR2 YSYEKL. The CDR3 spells CASSHSGTGDTGELFF. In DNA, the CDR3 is TGCGCCAGCAGCCATTCGGGGACGGGAGACACCGGGGAGCTGTTTTTT.

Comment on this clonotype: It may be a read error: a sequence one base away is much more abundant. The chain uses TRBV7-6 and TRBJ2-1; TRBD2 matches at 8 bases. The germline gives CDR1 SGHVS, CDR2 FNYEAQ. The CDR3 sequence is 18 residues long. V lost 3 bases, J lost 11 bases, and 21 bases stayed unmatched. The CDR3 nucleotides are TGTGCCAGCAGCTTCTCGCGGGGGGCCTCCCCAGAGTGGAATAAGCAGTTCTTC. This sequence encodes CASSFSRGASPEWNKQFF.

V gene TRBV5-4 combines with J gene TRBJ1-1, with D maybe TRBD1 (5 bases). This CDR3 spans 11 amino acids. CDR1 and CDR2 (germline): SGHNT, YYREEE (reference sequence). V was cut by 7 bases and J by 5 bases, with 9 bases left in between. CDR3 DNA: TGTGCCAGCGGTCAGGGAACTGAAGCTTTCTTT. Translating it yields CASGQGTEAFF.

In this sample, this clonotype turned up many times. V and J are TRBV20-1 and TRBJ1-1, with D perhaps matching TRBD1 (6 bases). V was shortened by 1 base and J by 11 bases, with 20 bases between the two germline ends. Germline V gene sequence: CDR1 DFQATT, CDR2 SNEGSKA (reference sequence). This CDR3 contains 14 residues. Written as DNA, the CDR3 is TGCAGTGCTAGAGTGGCAGGGGCGAATCTAGTGGCTTTCTTT. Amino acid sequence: CSARVAGANLVAFF.

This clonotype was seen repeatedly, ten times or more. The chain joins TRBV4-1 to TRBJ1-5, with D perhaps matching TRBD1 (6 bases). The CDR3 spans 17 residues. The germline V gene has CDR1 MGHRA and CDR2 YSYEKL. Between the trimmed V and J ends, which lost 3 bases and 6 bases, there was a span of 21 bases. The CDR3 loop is CASSQFPPTGGSQPQHF. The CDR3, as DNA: TGCGCCAGCAGCCAGTTCCCCCCGACAGGCGGTAGTCAGCCCCAGCATTTT.

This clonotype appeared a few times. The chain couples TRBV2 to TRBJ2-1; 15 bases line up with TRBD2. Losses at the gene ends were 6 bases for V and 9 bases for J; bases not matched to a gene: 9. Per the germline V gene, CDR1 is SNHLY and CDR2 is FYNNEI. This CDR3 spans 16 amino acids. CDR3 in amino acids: CASSLGTSGRSGEQFF. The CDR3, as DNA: TGTGCCAGCAGCCTTGGGACTAGCGGGAGGAGCGGTGAGCAGTTCTTC.

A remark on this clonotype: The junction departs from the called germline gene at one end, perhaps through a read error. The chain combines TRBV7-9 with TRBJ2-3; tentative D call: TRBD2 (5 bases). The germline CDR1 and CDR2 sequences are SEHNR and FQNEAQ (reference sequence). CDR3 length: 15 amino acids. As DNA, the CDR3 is TGTGCAAGCAGCTTAAACAACGGACTTGACGATACGCAGTATTTT. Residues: CASSLNNGLDDTQYF.

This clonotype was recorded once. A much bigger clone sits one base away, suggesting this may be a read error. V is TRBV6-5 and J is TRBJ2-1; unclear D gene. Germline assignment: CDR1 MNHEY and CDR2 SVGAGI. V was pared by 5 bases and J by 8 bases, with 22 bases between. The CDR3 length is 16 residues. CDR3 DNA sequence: TGTGCCAGCAGTGGCACGGGCCCACTTGGCGTCGATGAGCAGTTCTTC. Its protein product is CASSGTGPLGVDEQFF.

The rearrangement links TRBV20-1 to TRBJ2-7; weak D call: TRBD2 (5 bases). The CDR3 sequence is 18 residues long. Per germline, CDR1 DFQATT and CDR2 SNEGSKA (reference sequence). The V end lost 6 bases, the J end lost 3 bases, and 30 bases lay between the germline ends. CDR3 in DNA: TGCAGTGCCCCCTCGCCAGGTCGCGACTACACGGGAAACTACGAGCAGTACTTC. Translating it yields CSAPSPGRDYTGNYEQYF.

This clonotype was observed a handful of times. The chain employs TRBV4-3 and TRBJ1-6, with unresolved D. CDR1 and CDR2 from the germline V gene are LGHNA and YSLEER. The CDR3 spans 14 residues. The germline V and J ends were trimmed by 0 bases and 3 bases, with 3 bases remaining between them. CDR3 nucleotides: TGCGCCAGCAGCCAAGATAACTATAATTCACCCCTCCACTTT. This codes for CASSQDNYNSPLHF.

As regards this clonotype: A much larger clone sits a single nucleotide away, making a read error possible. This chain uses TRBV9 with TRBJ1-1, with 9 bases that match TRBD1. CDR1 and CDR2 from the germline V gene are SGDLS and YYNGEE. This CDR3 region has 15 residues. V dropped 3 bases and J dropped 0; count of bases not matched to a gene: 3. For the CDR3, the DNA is TGTGCCAGCAGCGAGAACAGGGGGCTGAACACTGAAGCTTTCTTT. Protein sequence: CASSENRGLNTEAFF.

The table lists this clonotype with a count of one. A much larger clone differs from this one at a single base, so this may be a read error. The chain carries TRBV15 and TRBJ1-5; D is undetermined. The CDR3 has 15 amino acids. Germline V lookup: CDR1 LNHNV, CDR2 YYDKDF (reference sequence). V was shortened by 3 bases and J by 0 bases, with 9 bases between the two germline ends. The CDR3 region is CATSSSRSSNQPQHF. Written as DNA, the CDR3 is TGTGCCACCAGCAGCTCCAGAAGTAGCAATCAGCCCCAGCATTTT.

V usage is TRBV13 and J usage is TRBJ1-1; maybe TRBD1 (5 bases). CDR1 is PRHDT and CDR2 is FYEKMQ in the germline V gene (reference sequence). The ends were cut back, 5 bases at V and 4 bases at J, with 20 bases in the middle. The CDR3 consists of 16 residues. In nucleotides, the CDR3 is TGTGCCAGCAGCACCCGGGACCCGGTTAATGGCACTGAAGCTTTCTTT. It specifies CASSTRDPVNGTEAFF.